This entry lists 5 T cell receptor beta chains sequenced from one sample in a study of T cell repertoires in cytomegalovirus infection. For these TCRs, the target antigens are not known. TCRdb reprocessed the reads via MiXCR and lists one record per CDR3 protein. Among over 100,000 distinct CDR3 sequences listed, around 31% were seen once. The sample was CD8+ T cells from cultured PBMCs, taken from culture after CMV antigen stimulation. Receptors originate from a human donor in good health (CMV status not recorded). Some clones in this sample may be carry-over from other donors' samples.

The rearrangement uses TRBV29-1 and TRBJ2-1, with 13 bases lining up with TRBD2. The CDR3 contains 14 residues. Germline loops: CDR1 SQVTM, CDR2 ANQGSEA. V lost 5 bases, J lost 8 bases, and 6 bases stayed unmatched. This chain's CDR3 is CSVLGLAGLDEQFF. The CDR3 nucleotides are TGCAGCGTTCTGGGACTAGCGGGGTTGGATGAGCAGTTCTTC.

The chain is built from TRBV11-2 and TRBJ1-1; D is unclear. The germline V and J ends were trimmed by 1 base and 7 bases, with 10 bases remaining between them. CDR3 length equals 13 residues. CDR1 is SGHAT and CDR2 is FQNNGV in the germline V gene. The CDR3, as DNA: TGTGCCAGCAGCTTAGCGGCGGCGGTTGAAGCTTTCTTT. It translates to CASSLAAAVEAFF. Full variable domain (rest looked up from reference TRBV11-2 and TRBJ1-1): EAGVAQSPRYKIIEKRQSVAFWCNPISGHATLYWYQQILGQGPKLLIQFQNNGVVDDSQLPKDRFSAERLKGVDSTLKIQPAKLEDSAVYLCASSLAAAVEAFFGQGTRLTVV.

The chain couples TRBV12-3 or TRBV12-4 to TRBJ2-5; perhaps D is TRBD1 or TRBD2 (5 bases each). V was trimmed by 5 bases and J by 5 bases, leaving 18 bases between them. This CDR3 comprises 15 residues. The CDR3 reads CASSDGTPLGETQYF. The CDR3 DNA is TGTGCCAGCAGTGACGGGACCCCACTCGGGGAGACCCAGTACTTC.

This clonotype has just a few counts. The chain couples TRBV5-6 to TRBJ2-7; D not resolved. V dropped 3 bases and J dropped 4 bases, with 8 bases sitting between them. This CDR3 region has 12 residues. Per the germline V gene, CDR1 is SGHDT and CDR2 is YYEEEE. The DNA of the CDR3 is TGTGCCAGCAGCTGGGAAAGTTACGAGCAGTACTTC. This codes for CASSWESYEQYF.

This chain links TRBV10-3 with TRBJ1-1, with D unresolved. This CDR3 contains 13 residues. V was trimmed by 6 bases and J by 11 bases, leaving 19 bases between them. Germline V gene data show CDR1 as ENHRY and CDR2 as SYGVKD. CDR3 bases: TGTGCCATCAGAGAGGTCAACGCAGAGTGGGCTTTCTTT. This sequence encodes CAIREVNAEWAFF.